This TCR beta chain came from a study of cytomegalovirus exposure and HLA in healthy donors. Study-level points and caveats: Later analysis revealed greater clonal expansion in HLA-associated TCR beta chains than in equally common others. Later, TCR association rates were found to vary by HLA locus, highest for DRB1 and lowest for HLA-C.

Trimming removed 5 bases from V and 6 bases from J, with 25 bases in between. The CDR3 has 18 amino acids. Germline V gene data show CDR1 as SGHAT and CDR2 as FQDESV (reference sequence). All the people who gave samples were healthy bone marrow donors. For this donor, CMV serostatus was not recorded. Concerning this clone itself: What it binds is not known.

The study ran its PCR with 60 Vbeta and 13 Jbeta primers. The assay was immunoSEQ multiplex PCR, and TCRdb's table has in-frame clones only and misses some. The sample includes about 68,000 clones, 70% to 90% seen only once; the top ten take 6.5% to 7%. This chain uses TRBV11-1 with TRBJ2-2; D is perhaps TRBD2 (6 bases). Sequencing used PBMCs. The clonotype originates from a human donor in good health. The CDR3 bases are TGTGCCAGCAGCCAAGAGATGACTAGTTCGTTATCGGCCGGGGAGCTGTTTTTT. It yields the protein CASSQEMTSSLSAGELFF.